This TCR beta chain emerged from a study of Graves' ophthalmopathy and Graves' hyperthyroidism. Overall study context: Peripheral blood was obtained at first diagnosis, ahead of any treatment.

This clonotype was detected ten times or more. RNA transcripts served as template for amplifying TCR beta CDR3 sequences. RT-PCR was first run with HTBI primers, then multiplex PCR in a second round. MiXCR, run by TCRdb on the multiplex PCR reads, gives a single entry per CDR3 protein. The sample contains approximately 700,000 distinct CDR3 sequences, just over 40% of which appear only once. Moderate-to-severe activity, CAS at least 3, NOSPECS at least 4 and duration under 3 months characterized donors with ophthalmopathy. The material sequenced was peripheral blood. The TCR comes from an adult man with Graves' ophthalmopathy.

Here the CDR3 DNA reads TGCAGTGCTAACCCGGGACTAGCGGGGTTTGGGGAGACCCAGTACTTC. It encodes CSANPGLAGFGETQYF. The genes are TRBV20-1 and TRBJ2-5; 13 nucleotides align to TRBD2. Looked up from germline, CDR1 is DFQATT and CDR2 is SNEGSKA (reference sequence). The CDR3 covers 16 residues. Trimming at V came to 4 bases and at J to 5 bases, leaving 10 bases not matched to a gene.